One sample yielded the 29 T cell receptor beta chains listed below, sequenced in a study of post-analysis software for immune sequencing data. Their specific antigens are unknown. Libraries were made from TCR beta cDNA, and they carried unique molecular identifiers. Each CDR3 protein gets one entry after TCRdb re-called the PCR reads with MiXCR. Of around 400,000 distinct CDR3 sequences listed, roughly 30% were seen once; the top ten hold over 10%. General observations from the study: Relative to controls, patients had a few TRBV segments at higher frequency, with TRBV5-6, TRBV5-1 and TRBV20-1 among these.

Sequencing was carried out using blood. All receptors derive from a girl aged 10-17 years with multiple sclerosis.

This clonotype was detected a few times. The V call is TRBV12-5, the J call TRBJ2-3; the match to TRBD1 covers 10 bases. Per germline, CDR1 LGHNT and CDR2 FRNRAP. This CDR3 is built from 16 residues. Trimming removed 1 base from V and 5 bases from J; junction bases left unmatched: 6. The CDR3 sequence is CASGLGRRDRGDTQYF. The CDR3 DNA is TGTGCTAGTGGTTTGGGACGGAGGGACAGGGGAGATACGCAGTATTTT.

CDR3 DNA: TGCAGCGTTGCACAGGGGGCGGACTACACCTTC. Translation: CSVAQGADYTF. The chain has TRBV29-1 and TRBJ1-2; 9 bases are a match to TRBD1. Looked up from germline, CDR1 is SQVTM and CDR2 is ANQGSEA. Losses at the gene ends were 4 bases for V and 10 bases for J; bases not matched to a gene: 4. The CDR3 has 11 residues.

CDR3 loop: CASSQGRQGVGANVLTF. DNA for the CDR3: TGTGCCAGCAGCCAAGGTCGACAGGGGGTTGGGGCCAACGTCCTGACTTTC. The rearrangement links TRBV4-2 to TRBJ2-6, with 9 positions matching TRBD1. V was clipped by 1 base and J by 3 bases; unmatched bases: 4. Germline CDR1 reads LGHNA; CDR2 reads YNFKEQ. The CDR3 has 17 residues.

This clonotype was found a few times. The chain couples TRBV6-5 to TRBJ2-1, with D perhaps assigned TRBD1 or TRBD2 (6 bases each). V was cut by 6 bases and J by 10 bases, with 13 bases left in between. The length of the CDR3 is 12 residues. Germline V gives CDR1 MNHEY, CDR2 SVGAGI. This CDR3 is CASSSLGGEQFF. In DNA form, the CDR3 reads TGTGCCAGCAGCTCTCTGGGGGGCGAGCAGTTCTTC.

The chain uses TRBV7-2 and TRBJ1-2, with D uncertain. Germline assignment: CDR1 SGHTA and CDR2 FQGNSA. The V end lost 4 bases, the J end lost 5 bases, and 20 bases lay between the germline ends. This CDR3 is 16 amino acids long. CDR3 sequence (DNA): TGTGCCAGCAGCTATCTCCTGGCCACACGAAGGTATGGCTACACCTTC. This codes for CASSYLLATRRYGYTF.

This clonotype was picked up a small number of times. The chain recombines TRBV7-3 with TRBJ2-5, with D perhaps matching TRBD2 (6 bases). The end of the DNA aligns better with TRBJ2-7, so the J call may be wrong. The length of the CDR3 is 15 residues. Germline V gives CDR1 SGHTA, CDR2 FQGTGA. CDR3: CASSSRWDCFYEQYF. CDR3 nucleotide sequence: TGTGCCAGCAGTTCCCGTTGGGACTGCTTTTACGAGCAGTACTTC.

The chain combines TRBV20-1 with TRBJ1-2, with D uncertain. The germline gives CDR1 DFQATT, CDR2 SNEGSKA (reference sequence). V was pared by 5 bases and J by 6 bases, with 13 bases between. The CDR3 sequence is 12 residues long. For the CDR3, the DNA is TGCAGTGCTCCCGGGTCCCTTAATGGCTACACCTTC. Protein sequence: CSAPGSLNGYTF.

This clonotype was counted ten times or more. V usage is TRBV6-5 and J usage is TRBJ2-1; TRBD1 matches at 8 bases. This CDR3 is built from 16 residues. V dropped 4 bases and J dropped 8; count of bases not matched to a gene: 13. Germline V gives CDR1 MNHEY, CDR2 SVGAGI. CDR3 sequence (DNA): TGTGCCAGCAGTTCAAGGACAGGGTCCGCGGGCTATGAGCAGTTCTTC. This gives the protein CASSSRTGSAGYEQFF.

This clonotype was seen more than once but under ten times. This sequence joins TRBV7-9 and TRBJ2-4; weak D call: TRBD2 (5 bases). The CDR3 sequence is 16 residues long. CDR1 SEHNR and CDR2 FQNEAQ come from the germline V gene (reference sequence). V was shortened by 4 bases and J by 0 bases, with 13 bases between the two germline ends. Here the CDR3 reads CASSYPGTLAKNIQYF. The CDR3 nucleotides read TGTGCCAGCAGCTACCCGGGAACTTTAGCCAAAAACATTCAGTACTTC.

The chain links TRBV4-3 to TRBJ1-1; the D gene is possibly TRBD1 (5 bases). This CDR3 contains 15 residues. V was clipped by 0 bases and J by 4 bases, with 12 bases between them. CDR1 and CDR2 from the germline V gene are LGHNA and YSLEER. The CDR3, as DNA: TGCGCCAGCAGCCAAGACGGGGGAAGGTCCACTGAAGCTTTCTTT. Translated, it gives CASSQDGGRSTEAFF.

This clonotype was found many times. The DNA of the CDR3 is TGTGCCAGCAGTTACTCGCGGACGTCTTCTGGAGAGACCCAGTACTTC. Residues: CASSYSRTSSGETQYF. The chain carries TRBV6-5 and TRBJ2-5, with D unresolved. Trimming took off 0 bases at V and 4 bases at J, with 15 bases between the two ends. The germline V gene has CDR1 MNHEY and CDR2 SVGAGI. The length of the CDR3 is 16 residues.

The sample holds a few counts of this clonotype. The chain recombines TRBV9 with TRBJ2-5; 12 bases match TRBD1. Germline loops: CDR1 SGDLS, CDR2 YYNGEE. The CDR3 contains 15 residues. With V trimmed by 3 bases and J by 11 bases, 11 bases remained unmatched. CDR3 residues: CASSEMGQGASEQYF. The CDR3 DNA sequence: TGTGCCAGCAGCGAGATGGGACAGGGGGCAAGTGAGCAGTACTTC.

This clonotype has just one count. J is TRBJ2-2 and V is TRBV7-9; 11 nucleotides align to TRBD2. Losses at the gene ends were 5 bases for V and 0 bases for J; bases not matched to a gene: 2. Germline CDR1 SEHNR, CDR2 FQNEAQ (reference sequence). The CDR3 length is 16 residues. CDR3 loop: CASSATSGANTGELFF. The DNA of the CDR3 is TGTGCCAGCAGCGCGACTAGCGGGGCGAACACCGGGGAGCTGTTTTTT.

A single count supports this clonotype. At one of its ends the junction is not consistent with the germline gene, which may arise from a read error. The chain is built from TRBV5-1 and TRBJ2-2; 8 nucleotides align to TRBD2. Germline CDR1 SGHRS, CDR2 YFSETQ. This CDR3 has 16 residues. CDR3 bases: TGCGCCAGCAGCCCCTCAGCGGGGGCCATCACCGGGGAGCGGTTTTTT. Translation: CASSPSAGAITGERFF.

This clonotype occurred a few times. CDR3 protein: CASSSPGGPFTDTQYF. The CDR3 region has the DNA TGTGCCAGCAGCTCCCCCGGGGGGCCCTTCACAGATACGCAGTATTTT. J is TRBJ2-3 and V is TRBV11-2; D is perhaps TRBD2 (7 bases). Germline loops: CDR1 SGHAT, CDR2 FQNNGV. The ends were cut back, 4 bases at V and 2 bases at J, with 16 bases in the middle. The CDR3 is 16 residues long.

A single count supports this clonotype. The V and J genes are TRBV3-1 and TRBJ1-2; D not resolved. Between the trimmed V and J ends, which lost 4 bases and 4 bases, there was a span of 7 bases. The germline V gene encodes CDR1 LGHDT and CDR2 YNNKEL (reference sequence). This CDR3 region has 12 residues. CDR3 residues: CASSPDFYGYTF. In DNA, the CDR3 is TGTGCCAGCAGCCCTGACTTCTATGGCTACACCTTC.

J is TRBJ2-4 and V is TRBV7-2, with 11 bases identical to TRBD2. With the DNA end fitting TRBJ2-7 better, the J assignment may be wrong. Looked up from germline, CDR1 is SGHTA and CDR2 is FQGNSA. The CDR3 consists of 15 residues. The CDR3 DNA follows: TGTGCCAGCAGCACGACTAGCGGGACCACCTACGAGCAGTACTTC. This sequence encodes CASSTTSGTTYEQYF.

This clonotype was seen a handful of times. The chain has TRBV20-1 and TRBJ1-6; D gene unclear. CDR1 and CDR2 from the germline V gene are DFQATT and SNEGSKA (reference sequence). The CDR3 spans 15 residues. The germline V and J ends were trimmed by 6 bases and 6 bases, with 18 bases remaining between them. The CDR3: CSAALVGASNSPLHF. The CDR3 DNA follows: TGCAGTGCCGCACTAGTGGGTGCTTCTAATTCACCCCTCCACTTT.

There are a few counts of this clonotype. CDR3 nucleotide sequence: TGTGCCAGCAACCCTAGGACGGAGAACACTGAAGCTTTCTTT. Its protein product is CASNPRTENTEAFF. This sequence joins TRBV14 and TRBJ1-1; no reliable D call. The CDR3 sequence is 14 residues long. The germline V gene encodes CDR1 SGHDN and CDR2 FVKESK. The V end was cut by 7 bases, the J end by 1 base, with 13 bases between.

The rearrangement uses TRBV10-3 and TRBJ1-6; D uncertain. The CDR3 is 13 residues long. Germline V gene lookup returns CDR1 ENHRY and CDR2 SYGVKD. Trimming removed 10 bases from V and 7 bases from J, with 14 bases in between. CDR3 sequence: CATVAGLNSPLHF. In DNA, the CDR3 is TGTGCCACCGTAGCCGGATTAAATTCACCCCTCCACTTT.

This clonotype was detected only a few times. This CDR3 reads CASSPIKGPGYEQYF. CDR3 bases: TGCGCCAGCAGCCCCATTAAGGGCCCCGGCTACGAGCAGTACTTC. The rearrangement links TRBV5-1 to TRBJ2-7; D is ambiguous. CDR3 length equals 15 residues. With 4 bases removed from V and 3 bases from J, the gap between germline ends came to 17 bases. Germline V gene lookup returns CDR1 SGHRS and CDR2 YFSETQ.

The table lists this clonotype with a few counts. The V call is TRBV7-8, the J call TRBJ1-5; D call uncertain. Germline assignment: CDR1 SGHVS and CDR2 FQNEAQ. Trimming removed 1 base at V and 2 bases at J, with 9 bases between. The CDR3 totals 15 residues. The CDR3 coding sequence is TGTGCCAGCAGCTTAGTGCTTCAGGGCAATCAGCCCCAGCATTTT. It specifies CASSLVLQGNQPQHF.

This clonotype has a single count. The V call is TRBV12-3 or TRBV12-4, the J call TRBJ2-3, with D perhaps matching TRBD1 or TRBD2 (6 bases each). This CDR3 has 16 amino acids. V was pared by 7 bases and J by 2 bases, with 19 bases between. The CDR3 here is CASTVRGDTYTDTQYF. The CDR3, as DNA: TGTGCCAGCACCGTAAGGGGGGACACCTACACAGATACGCAGTATTTT.

This clonotype was found many times. The J gene is TRBJ2-5, the V gene TRBV24-1, with D perhaps matching TRBD2 (6 bases). The CDR3 is 15 residues long. Per germline, CDR1 KGHDR and CDR2 SFDVKD. The V end was cut by 4 bases, the J end by 1 base, with 12 bases between. The CDR3 bases are TGTGCCACCAGTGAGGGCGGGGAGTTCCAAGAGACCCAGTACTTC. Translation gives CATSEGGEFQETQYF.

Worth noting for this clonotype: A single base separates this from a much larger clone, so it may be a read error. CDR3 coding DNA: TGTGCCAGCAGCCAGACAGGGGGCACAGATATGCAGTATTTT. Translation gives CASSQTGGTDMQYF. This chain joins TRBV12-3 or TRBV12-4 and TRBJ2-3, with 10 nucleotides matching TRBD1. The CDR3 has 14 amino acids.

The chain is built from TRBV10-1 and TRBJ2-7; D not certain. From germline, CDR1 is WNHNN and CDR2 SYGVQD (reference sequence). With 0 bases removed from V and 3 bases from J, the gap between germline ends came to 9 bases. This CDR3 contains 14 residues. Here the CDR3 reads CASSESGSCYEQYF. The CDR3, as DNA: TGCGCCAGCAGTGAGTCGGGCAGTTGCTACGAGCAGTACTTC.

J is TRBJ2-5 and V is TRBV7-2; 10 nucleotides line up with TRBD2. V gave up 1 base and J gave up 11 bases; unmatched junction bases: 10. The CDR3 has 15 amino acids. The germline V gene has CDR1 SGHTA and CDR2 FQGNSA. DNA for the CDR3: TGTGCCAGCAGCTTAGGAAGCGGGGGGGCCTTTGAGCAGTACTTC. It yields the protein CASSLGSGGAFEQYF.

V and J are TRBV7-8 and TRBJ2-5; D unresolved. Between the trimmed V and J ends, which lost 3 bases and 1 base, there was a span of 18 bases. This CDR3 has 17 amino acids. From germline, CDR1 is SGHVS and CDR2 FQNEAQ. The CDR3 reads CASSLKPAARTQETQYF. CDR3 bases: TGTGCCAGCAGCTTGAAACCGGCAGCACGTACCCAAGAGACCCAGTACTTC. Filled out from reference TRBV7-8 and TRBJ2-5, the complete variable domain reads GAGVSQSPRYKVAKRGQDVALRCDPISGHVSLFWYQQALGQGPEFLTYFQNEAQLDKSGLPSDRFFAERPEGSVSTLKIQRTQQEDSAVYLCASSLKPAARTQETQYFGPGTRLLVL.

This clonotype was seen a few times. The rearrangement uses TRBV24-1 and TRBJ2-2; D is ambiguous. Germline CDR1 is KGHDR and CDR2 is SFDVKD. There are 14 residues in the CDR3. Trimming left V 4 bases short and J 4 bases short, with 9 bases between. Written as DNA, the CDR3 is TGTGCCACCAGTGAGGGCAGATCCACCGGGGAGCTGTTTTTT. It encodes CATSEGRSTGELFF.